The following is a T cell receptor (beta chain) sequence with its context. What it recognizes is unknown. Trimming pared 2 bases from V and 6 bases from J, leaving 11 bases between. Germline V gene sequence: CDR1 KGHSH, CDR2 LQKENI. This CDR3 contains 13 residues. Researchers set a sequencing depth target of 1 in 200,000 to 1 in 1 million T cells. The method was immunoSEQ multiplex PCR; TCRdb's version includes in-frame clones alone and lacks a portion of them. The sample gives 60,000 to 95,000 clones, 75% to 90% of which show up once; around 37% is in the top ten. The sample is drawn from a study of cytotoxic CD8 clonotypes in ibrutinib-treated CLL. As for the study in general: Mean yields were roughly 250,000 productive templates and 90,000 to 95,000 productive rearrangements per sample. Points from the study as a whole: The public clonotypes identified were infrequent and showed contraction or stability on treatment. Age-matched healthy donor levels were exceeded by baseline clonality, which tracked circulating CD8+ T-cell counts.

V usage is TRBV18 and J usage is TRBJ2-7; D perhaps matches TRBD1 (5 bases). Specimen: PBMCs, collected after 24 months of ibrutinib treatment. This TCR derives from a human donor with chronic lymphocytic leukemia. The CDR3 reads CASSPGATGEQYF. The CDR3, as DNA: TGTGCCAGCTCACCAGGGGCCACCGGCGAGCAGTACTTC.